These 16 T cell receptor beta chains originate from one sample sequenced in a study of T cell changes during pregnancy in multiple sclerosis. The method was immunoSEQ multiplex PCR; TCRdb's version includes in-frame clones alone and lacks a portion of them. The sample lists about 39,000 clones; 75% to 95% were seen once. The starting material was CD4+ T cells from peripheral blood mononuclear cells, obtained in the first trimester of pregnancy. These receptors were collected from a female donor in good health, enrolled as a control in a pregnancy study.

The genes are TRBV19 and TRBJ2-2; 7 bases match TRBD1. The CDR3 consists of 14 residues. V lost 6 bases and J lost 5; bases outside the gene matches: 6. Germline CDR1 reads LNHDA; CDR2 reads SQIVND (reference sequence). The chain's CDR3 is CASRNSGGTGELFF. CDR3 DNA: TGTGCCAGTAGGAATTCAGGGGGAACCGGGGAGCTGTTTTTT.

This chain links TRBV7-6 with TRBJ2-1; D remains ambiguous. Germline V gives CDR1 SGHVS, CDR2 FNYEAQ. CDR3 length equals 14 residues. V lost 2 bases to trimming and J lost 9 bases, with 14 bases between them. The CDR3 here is CASSLPPTNGEQFF. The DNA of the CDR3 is TGTGCCAGCAGCTTACCGCCTACGAATGGTGAGCAGTTCTTC.

CDR3 protein: CASSRGLAGSGDTQYF. The CDR3 nucleotides are TGTGCCAGCAGCCGGGGACTAGCGGGGAGCGGAGATACGCAGTATTTT. The chain carries TRBV5-6 and TRBJ2-3, with TRBD2 matching 13 bases. The CDR3 runs 16 residues. Germline V lookup: CDR1 SGHDT, CDR2 YYEEEE. V was clipped by 4 bases and J by 5 bases; unmatched bases: 7.

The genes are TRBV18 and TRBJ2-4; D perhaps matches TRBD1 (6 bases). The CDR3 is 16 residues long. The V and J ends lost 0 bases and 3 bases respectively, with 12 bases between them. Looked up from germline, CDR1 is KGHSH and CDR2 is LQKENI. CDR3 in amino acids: CASSPPAQGSKNIQYF. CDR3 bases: TGTGCCAGCTCACCACCGGCACAGGGCAGCAAAAACATTCAGTACTTC.

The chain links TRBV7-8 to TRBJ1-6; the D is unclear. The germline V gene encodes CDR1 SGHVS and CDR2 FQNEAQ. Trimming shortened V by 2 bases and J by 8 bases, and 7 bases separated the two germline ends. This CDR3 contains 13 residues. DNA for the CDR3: TGTGCCAGCAGCTTATCCGCGGATTCACCCCTCCACTTT. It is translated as CASSLSADSPLHF.

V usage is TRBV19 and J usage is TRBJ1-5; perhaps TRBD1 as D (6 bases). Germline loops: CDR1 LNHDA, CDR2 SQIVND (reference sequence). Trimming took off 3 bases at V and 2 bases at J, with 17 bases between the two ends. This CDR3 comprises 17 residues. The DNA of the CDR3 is TGTGCCAGTAGTATGGCGGGCTCAGGGGTGCGCAATCAGCCCCAGCATTTT. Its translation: CASSMAGSGVRNQPQHF.

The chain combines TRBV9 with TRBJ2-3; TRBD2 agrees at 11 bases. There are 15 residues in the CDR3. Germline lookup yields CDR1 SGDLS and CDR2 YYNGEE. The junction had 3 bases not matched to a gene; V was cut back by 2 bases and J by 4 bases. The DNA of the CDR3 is TGTGCCAGCAGCGTCATAGCGGGGGGGCCAGATACGCAGTATTTT. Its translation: CASSVIAGGPDTQYF.

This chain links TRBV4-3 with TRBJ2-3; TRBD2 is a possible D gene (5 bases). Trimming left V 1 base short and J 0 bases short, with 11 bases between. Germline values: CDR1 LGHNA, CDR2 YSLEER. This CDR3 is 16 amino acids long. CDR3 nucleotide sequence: TGCGCCAGCAGCCAAGGTGTGAGCGGAAGCACAGATACGCAGTATTTT. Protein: CASSQGVSGSTDTQYF.

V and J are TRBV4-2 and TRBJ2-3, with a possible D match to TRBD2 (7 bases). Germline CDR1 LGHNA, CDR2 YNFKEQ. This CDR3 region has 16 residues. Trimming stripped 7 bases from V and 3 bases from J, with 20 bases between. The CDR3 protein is CASTTSLAGATDTQYF. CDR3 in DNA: TGTGCCAGCACCACAAGCTTGGCGGGGGCAACAGATACGCAGTATTTT.

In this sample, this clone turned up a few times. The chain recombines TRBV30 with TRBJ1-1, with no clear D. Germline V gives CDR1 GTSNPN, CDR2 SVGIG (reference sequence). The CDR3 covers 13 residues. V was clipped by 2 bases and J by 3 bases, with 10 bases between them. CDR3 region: CAWSPRGDTEAFF. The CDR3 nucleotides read TGTGCCTGGAGTCCCCGAGGAGACACTGAAGCTTTCTTT. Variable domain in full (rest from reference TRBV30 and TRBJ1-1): SQTIHQWPATLVQPVGSPLSLECTVEGTSNPNLYWYRQAAGRGLQLLFYSVGIGQISSEVPQNLSASRPQDRQFILSSKKLLLSDSGFYLCAWSPRGDTEAFFGQGTRLTVV.

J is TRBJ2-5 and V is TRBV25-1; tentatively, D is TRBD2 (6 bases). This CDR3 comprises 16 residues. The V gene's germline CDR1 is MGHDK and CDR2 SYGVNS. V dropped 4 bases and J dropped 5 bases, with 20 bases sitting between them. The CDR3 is CASSARLGLGVETQYF. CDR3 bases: TGTGCCAGCAGTGCCAGATTGGGACTCGGAGTCGAGACCCAGTACTTC.

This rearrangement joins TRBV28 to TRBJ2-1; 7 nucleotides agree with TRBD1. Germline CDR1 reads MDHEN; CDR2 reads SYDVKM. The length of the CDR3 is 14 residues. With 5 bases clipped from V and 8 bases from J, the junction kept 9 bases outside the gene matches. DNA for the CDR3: TGTGCCAGCAGTGGGACAGAGGTAGTCTATGAGCAGTTCTTC. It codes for CASSGTEVVYEQFF. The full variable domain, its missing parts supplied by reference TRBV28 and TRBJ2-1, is DVKVTQSSRYLVKRTGEKVFLECVQDMDHENMFWYRQDPGLGLRLIYFSYDVKMKEKGDIPEGYSVSREKKERFSLILESASTNQTSMYLCASSGTEVVYEQFFGPGTRLTVL.

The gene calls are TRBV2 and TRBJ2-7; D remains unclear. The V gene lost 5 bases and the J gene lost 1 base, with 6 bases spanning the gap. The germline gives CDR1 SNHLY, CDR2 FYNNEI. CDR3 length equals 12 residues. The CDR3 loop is CASSSGSYEQYF. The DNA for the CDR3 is TGTGCCAGCAGTTCGGGTTCCTACGAGCAGTACTTC.

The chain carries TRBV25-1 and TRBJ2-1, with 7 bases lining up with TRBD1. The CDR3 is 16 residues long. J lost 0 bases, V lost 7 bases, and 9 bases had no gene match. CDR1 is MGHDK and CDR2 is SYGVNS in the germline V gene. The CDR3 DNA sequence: TGTGCCAGCACCCGACGGCAGGGGGACTCCTACAATGAGCAGTTCTTC. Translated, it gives CASTRRQGDSYNEQFF.

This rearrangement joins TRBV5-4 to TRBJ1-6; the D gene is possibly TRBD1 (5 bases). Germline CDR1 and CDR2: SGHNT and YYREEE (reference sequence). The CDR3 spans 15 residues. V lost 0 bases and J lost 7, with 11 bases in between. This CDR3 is CASSLARGSNSPLHF. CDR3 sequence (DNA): TGTGCCAGCAGCTTGGCCCGGGGGAGCAATTCACCCCTCCACTTT.

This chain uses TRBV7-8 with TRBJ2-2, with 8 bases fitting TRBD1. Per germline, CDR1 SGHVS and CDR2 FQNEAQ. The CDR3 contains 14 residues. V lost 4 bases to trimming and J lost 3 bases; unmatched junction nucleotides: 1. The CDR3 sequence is CASSWDRYTGELFF. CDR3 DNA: TGTGCCAGCAGCTGGGACAGGTACACCGGGGAGCTGTTTTTT.